The 21 T cell receptor beta chains below were found in one sample sequenced in a study of OX40 agonist ivuxolimab in advanced cancers. Here immunoSEQ multiplex PCR was the method, and the copy in TCRdb shows in-frame clones only, minus some. Among some 55,000 clones, about 89% were seen once, and the ten largest hold 10% to 15%. The sample was CD4+ or CD8+ T cells sorted from blood, taken in a trial of the OX40 agonist ivuxolimab. These receptor sequences come from an adult with an advanced solid tumor such as melanoma, head and neck, liver or kidney cancer.

V is TRBV7-9 and J is TRBJ1-4; D possibly corresponds to TRBD1 (5 bases). The CDR3 consists of 16 residues. Per the germline V gene, CDR1 is SEHNR and CDR2 is FQNEAQ (reference sequence). Trimming cost V 5 bases and J 11 bases, with 24 bases left between them. CDR3 nucleotide sequence: TGTGCCAGCAGCCTCAGGGAGGGGCCGGGGATGAAGAAACTGTTTTTT. Translated: CASSLREGPGMKKLFF. Together with reference TRBV7-9 and TRBJ1-4, the CDR3 gives the full variable domain: DTGVSQNPRHKITKRGQNVTFRCDPISEHNRLYWYRQTLGQGPEFLTYFQNEAQLEKSRLLSDRFSAERPKGSFSTLEIQRTEQGDSAMYLCASSLREGPGMKKLFFGSGTQLSVL.

The rearrangement uses TRBV7-9 and TRBJ1-6, with 9 positions matching TRBD1. The CDR3 is 14 amino acids. Germline CDR1 SEHNR, CDR2 FQNEAQ (reference sequence). With 5 bases clipped from V and 9 bases from J, the junction kept 5 bases outside the gene matches. For the CDR3, the DNA is TGTGCCAGCAGCCCGGACAGGGGAAGTTCACCCCTCCACTTT. It codes for CASSPDRGSSPLHF.

This chain uses TRBV28 with TRBJ1-1; tentative D call: TRBD1 (5 bases). The germline V gene has CDR1 MDHEN and CDR2 SYDVKM. Trimming cost V 7 bases and J 5 bases, with 17 bases left between them. The length of the CDR3 is 14 residues. CDR3 sequence: CASTVGSGVTEAFF. CDR3 in DNA: TGTGCCAGCACAGTGGGCTCGGGGGTGACTGAAGCTTTCTTT.

The chain employs TRBV15 and TRBJ2-3, with TRBD2 matching over 11 bases. Per germline, CDR1 LNHNV and CDR2 YYDKDF (reference sequence). V trimming: 4 bases; J trimming: 1 base; junction bases outside the gene matches: 7. The CDR3 spans 17 residues. The CDR3 DNA reads as TGTGCCACCAGCAAACCAAGTAGCGGGGGGGGCACAGATACGCAGTATTTT. The encoded protein is CATSKPSSGGGTDTQYF.

The rearrangement uses TRBV5-1 and TRBJ2-7; TRBD1 matches 7 bases. Trimming removed 3 bases from V and 5 bases from J; junction bases left unmatched: 5. The CDR3 consists of 13 residues. The germline V gene encodes CDR1 SGHRS and CDR2 YFSETQ. The CDR3 region is CASSSNRGHEQYF. CDR3 DNA: TGCGCCAGCAGCTCTAACAGGGGTCACGAGCAGTACTTC.

The chain has TRBV19 and TRBJ1-2, with 7 bases that match TRBD1. Losses at the gene ends were 5 bases for V and 4 bases for J; bases not matched to a gene: 7. The germline gives CDR1 LNHDA, CDR2 SQIVND (reference sequence). The CDR3 extends over 14 amino acids. The chain's CDR3 is CASSLGGHGYGYTF. In nucleotides, the CDR3 is TGTGCCAGTAGTTTAGGGGGCCACGGCTATGGCTACACCTTC.

The rearrangement joins TRBV14 to TRBJ1-5; perhaps TRBD1 as D (5 bases). Trimming removed 0 bases from V and 1 base from J, with 7 bases in between. The germline CDR1 and CDR2 sequences are SGHDN and FVKESK. The CDR3 has 15 amino acids. CDR3 in DNA: TGTGCCAGCAGCCAAGATTGGGGGAGCAATCAGCCCCAGCATTTT. This sequence encodes CASSQDWGSNQPQHF.

This clone was observed a few times. The chain joins TRBV5-1 to TRBJ1-5, with a weak D call TRBD1 (6 bases). The germline V gene has CDR1 SGHRS and CDR2 YFSETQ. V was shortened by 4 bases and J by 4 bases, with 18 bases between the two germline ends. The CDR3 is 16 amino acids. The CDR3 reads CASSQPPGTPNQPQHF. In nucleotides, the CDR3 is TGCGCCAGCAGCCAACCCCCCGGGACACCGAATCAGCCCCAGCATTTT.

This chain joins TRBV7-6 and TRBJ2-3; D gene uncertain. The CDR3 is 13 amino acids. Trimming removed 5 bases at V and 6 bases at J, with 12 bases between. CDR1 SGHVS and CDR2 FNYEAQ come from the germline V gene. The CDR3 protein is CASSARPRDTQYF. The CDR3 coding sequence is TGTGCCAGCAGCGCCCGCCCACGGGATACGCAGTATTTT.

The CDR3 reads CASRRGQGAYGYTF. CDR3 sequence (DNA): TGTGCCAGCAGACGTGGACAGGGGGCCTATGGCTACACCTTC. This chain links TRBV6-5 with TRBJ1-2; 11 bases agree with TRBD1. This CDR3 contains 14 residues. In germline, CDR1 is MNHEY, CDR2 SVGAGI. V lost 6 bases, J lost 4 bases, and 4 bases stayed unmatched.

The sample holds one count of this clone. The chain is built from TRBV5-4 and TRBJ2-1; 10 bases are a match to TRBD2. Germline CDR1 reads SGHNT; CDR2 reads YYREEE (reference sequence). CDR3 length equals 14 residues. With 4 bases clipped from V and 4 bases from J, the junction kept 2 bases outside the gene matches. CDR3 region: CASSLGLAYNEQFF. As DNA, the CDR3 is TGTGCCAGCAGCCTGGGACTAGCGTACAATGAGCAGTTCTTC.

The V gene is TRBV9, the J gene TRBJ2-3, with a tentative D call TRBD2 (6 bases). Trimming removed 7 bases from V and 0 bases from J, with 9 bases in between. Germline CDR1 is SGDLS and CDR2 is YYNGEE. The CDR3 covers 13 residues. For the CDR3, the DNA is TGTGCCAGCCGTAGCGGAAGCACAGATACGCAGTATTTT. Amino acid sequence: CASRSGSTDTQYF.

The rearrangement links TRBV2 to TRBJ1-2; D possibly corresponds to TRBD1 (5 bases). Trimming removed 4 bases at V and 4 bases at J, with 10 bases between. The CDR3 contains 13 residues. CDR1 is SNHLY, CDR2 FYNNEI, per germline. This CDR3 reads CASSGGAVYGYTF. The CDR3 DNA follows: TGTGCCAGCAGTGGAGGGGCAGTCTATGGCTACACCTTC.

This clone has only one observation. The J gene is TRBJ1-4, the V gene TRBV12-2. TRBV12-2 represents a pseudogene. This CDR3 comprises 17 residues. The CDR3 DNA follows: TGTGCAAGTCGCTTAGGGGCACAGCCCCCGAAGGGTGAAAAACTGTTTTTT. This sequence encodes CASRLGAQPPKGEKLFF.

The chain carries TRBV9 and TRBJ1-6; D is possibly TRBD1 (5 bases). Trimming shortened V by 3 bases and J by 9 bases, and 16 bases separated the two germline ends. CDR1 SGDLS and CDR2 YYNGEE come from the germline V gene. There are 15 residues in the CDR3. CDR3 sequence (DNA): TGTGCCAGCAGCGCCTCGGCAGGGAAAGGTTCACCCCTCCACTTT. Its protein product is CASSASAGKGSPLHF.

This clone was found once. This sequence joins TRBV10-3 and TRBJ2-3, with 7 bases identical to TRBD2. CDR3 length equals 16 residues. The ends lost 2 bases at V and 5 bases at J; junction bases unmatched: 10. Germline values: CDR1 ENHRY, CDR2 SYGVKD. The CDR3: CAISERAVGEGDTQYF. The CDR3 DNA reads as TGTGCCATCAGTGAGCGGGCGGTAGGGGAGGGAGATACGCAGTATTTT.

This chain connects TRBV29-1 to TRBJ2-5; no reliable D call. The germline V and J ends were trimmed by 4 bases and 2 bases, with 11 bases remaining between them. Germline V CDR1 and CDR2: SQVTM, ANQGSEA. The CDR3 covers 13 residues. The CDR3 DNA reads as TGCAGCGTTGGTACTAACCTACAAGAGACCCAGTACTTC. Its translation: CSVGTNLQETQYF.

The V call is TRBV6-6, the J call TRBJ2-1; D gene uncertain. The CDR3 loop spans 12 amino acids. The V gene's germline CDR1 is MNHNY and CDR2 SVGAGI (reference sequence). Deletions cut 6 bases from V and 8 bases from J, with 11 bases between. This CDR3 reads CASSPRRDEQFF. In DNA, the CDR3 is TGTGCCAGCAGCCCCAGGCGAGATGAGCAGTTCTTC.

The chain is built from TRBV13 and TRBJ1-5, with a tentative D call TRBD1 (6 bases). Trimming left V 5 bases short and J 9 bases short, with 23 bases between. CDR1 PRHDT and CDR2 FYEKMQ come from the germline V gene (reference sequence). The CDR3 is made up of 16 amino acids. The CDR3 bases are TGTGCCAGCAGCCAGGGGTCAGGGACCACCGCCCGGCCCCAGCATTTT. It codes for CASSQGSGTTARPQHF.

V usage is TRBV4-2 and J usage is TRBJ1-3; 7 bases align to TRBD1. Germline values: CDR1 LGHNA, CDR2 YNFKEQ. The junction had 7 bases not matched to a gene; V was cut back by 0 bases and J by 2 bases. This CDR3 spans 17 amino acids. The DNA for the CDR3 is TGTGCCAGCAGCCAAGATCCCCAGACAGGGCCTGGAAACACCATATATTTT. Its translation is CASSQDPQTGPGNTIYF.

The V and J genes are TRBV30 and TRBJ1-2; 9 positions agree with TRBD1. The CDR3 has 14 residues. The trim removed 6 bases at V and 5 bases at J, leaving 10 bases unmatched. Germline CDR1 is GTSNPN and CDR2 is SVGIG (reference sequence). CDR3 amino acids: CACHRGQGLYGYTF. Here the CDR3 DNA reads TGTGCCTGCCACAGGGGACAGGGCTTGTATGGCTACACCTTC.